These 25 T cell receptor beta chains were all obtained from the same sample, sequenced in a study of T-cell reconstitution after alpha-beta-depleted transplantation in children. Unique molecular identifiers tagged the TCRbeta library. One entry per CDR3 protein results from TCRdb running MiXCR on the PCR reads. The sample lists approximately 400,000 distinct CDR3 sequences, 11% occurring once. Sequences were derived from PBMCs from the stem cell graft donor, sampled from the stem cell graft. The receptors shown here come from a human donor who donated a stem cell graft to a child with acute myeloid leukemia.

This clonotype was observed a handful of times. The chain has TRBV24-1 and TRBJ2-1, with 10 bases fitting TRBD2. Per germline, CDR1 KGHDR and CDR2 SFDVKD. The J segment lost 5 bases and the V segment lost 3 bases, leaving 6 bases of the junction unmatched. The CDR3 length is 16 residues. CDR3 region: CATSDQGLANNNEQFF. In nucleotides, the CDR3 is TGTGCCACCAGTGATCAGGGACTAGCGAACAACAATGAGCAGTTCTTC.

This clonotype was detected a few times. The chain is built from TRBV12-3 or TRBV12-4 and TRBJ2-3; tentative D call: TRBD1 (6 bases). The CDR3 runs 15 residues. V gave up 4 bases and J gave up 2 bases, with 13 bases separating them. Here the CDR3 reads CASSSQGIFTDTQYF. Here the CDR3 DNA reads TGTGCCAGCAGTTCCCAGGGGATCTTCACAGATACGCAGTATTTT.

This clonotype was picked up a small number of times. This sequence joins TRBV13 and TRBJ2-7, with 11 bases identical to TRBD2. There are 17 residues in the CDR3. The germline gives CDR1 PRHDT, CDR2 FYEKMQ (reference sequence). Trimming at V came to 2 bases and at J to 4 bases, leaving 10 bases not matched to a gene. CDR3 loop: CASSLRVSGGVRYEQYF. CDR3 sequence (DNA): TGTGCCAGCAGCTTACGGGTTAGCGGGGGGGTTCGATACGAGCAGTACTTC.

Worth noting for this clonotype: The junction departs from the called germline gene at one end, perhaps through a read error. The chain carries TRBV20-1 and TRBJ2-7; either TRBD1 or TRBD2 may fit D (5 bases each). Germline V gene sequence: CDR1 DFQATT, CDR2 SNEGSKA (reference sequence). This CDR3 is 15 amino acids long. The CDR3 spells CSASVGATRHYEHYF. In DNA form, the CDR3 reads TGCAGTGCTAGCGTCGGGGCAACCCGGCACTACGAGCACTACTTC.

This clonotype was counted at least ten times. The chain carries TRBV3-1 and TRBJ2-3; TRBD2 agrees at 12 bases. CDR1 is LGHDT and CDR2 is YNNKEL in the germline V gene (reference sequence). The V and J ends lost 4 bases and 4 bases, in that order; junction bases with no gene match: 6. The CDR3 is 16 amino acids. The CDR3 DNA is TGTGCCAGCAGCCTTACTAGCGGGGGGCTCGCAGATACGCAGTATTTT. This gives the protein CASSLTSGGLADTQYF.

This clonotype was counted at least ten times. This sequence joins TRBV6-1 and TRBJ2-1, with D unresolved. Trimming removed 5 bases from V and 7 bases from J, with 12 bases in between. The CDR3 is 13 amino acids. CDR1 and CDR2 from the germline V gene are MNHNS and SASEGT. The CDR3 DNA reads TGTGCCAGCAGTCAACCGCCTGGAAATGAGCAGTTCTTC. This encodes CASSQPPGNEQFF.

This clonotype appeared a few times. The CDR3 DNA reads TGTGCTAGTGGACAAAGTGACAGGGTCGAGGATCAGCCCCAGCATTTT. Translation: CASGQSDRVEDQPQHF. V is TRBV12-5 and J is TRBJ1-5; TRBD1 matches 7 bases. V dropped 6 bases and J dropped 5; count of bases not matched to a gene: 13. This CDR3 has 16 amino acids. Germline-derived CDR1 and CDR2 are LGHNT and FRNRAP.

This clonotype turned up a few times. The V and J genes are TRBV5-5 and TRBJ1-2; 12 bases line up with TRBD1. CDR3 size: 16 residues. Trimming at V came to 5 bases and at J to 5 bases, leaving 10 bases not matched to a gene. CDR1 is SGHKS and CDR2 is YYEKEE in the germline V gene (reference sequence). As DNA, the CDR3 is TGTGCCAGCAGGCCGGGACAGGGGGCAGTTACGTATGGCTACACCTTC. It encodes CASRPGQGAVTYGYTF. The variable domain in full, with the rest retrieved from reference TRBV5-5 and TRBJ1-2, is DAGVTQSPTHLIKTRGQQVTLRCSPISGHKSVSWYQQVLGQGPQFIFQYYEKEERGRGNFPDRFSARQFPNYSSELNVNALLLGDSALYLCASRPGQGAVTYGYTFGSGTRLTVV.

The J gene is TRBJ2-2, the V gene TRBV5-4, with D uncertain. Between the trimmed V and J ends, which lost 1 base and 0 bases, there was a span of 13 bases. Germline V CDR1 and CDR2: SGHNT, YYREEE (reference sequence). The CDR3 totals 17 residues. This CDR3 reads CASSLTETTANTGELFF. The CDR3, as DNA: TGTGCCAGCAGCTTGACAGAAACTACCGCGAACACCGGGGAGCTGTTTTTT.

This chain links TRBV11-2 with TRBJ2-4; 9 bases align to TRBD1. CDR3 size: 16 residues. Germline V gives CDR1 SGHAT, CDR2 FQNNGV. V lost 5 bases to trimming and J lost 0 bases; unmatched junction nucleotides: 5. CDR3 in DNA: TGTGCCAGCAGCCGGACAGGGGATCTAGCCAAAAACATTCAGTACTTC. Protein: CASSRTGDLAKNIQYF.

This clonotype appeared a few times. CDR3 nucleotide sequence: TGCAGCGTCGAGGCGGGAGTACTCCTTTACAATGAGCAGTTCTTC. Translated: CSVEAGVLLYNEQFF. The rearrangement uses TRBV29-1 and TRBJ2-1; 7 positions agree with TRBD2. CDR1 and CDR2 from the germline V gene are SQVTM and ANQGSEA. The CDR3 contains 15 residues. The trim removed 6 bases at V and 4 bases at J, leaving 12 bases unmatched.

CDR3 sequence: CAIRSQGEQYF. CDR3 DNA sequence: TGTGCCATCAGGAGTCAGGGAGAGCAGTACTTC. This rearrangement joins TRBV10-3 to TRBJ2-7; perhaps TRBD1 as D (5 bases). Germline assignment: CDR1 ENHRY and CDR2 SYGVKD. This CDR3 contains 11 residues. The V end lost 6 bases, the J end lost 7 bases, and 10 bases lay between the germline ends.

A word on this clonotype: This may be a read error, as it is one base from a much larger clone. The chain uses TRBV6-5 and TRBJ2-5; D is unclear. Per the germline V gene, CDR1 is MNHEY and CDR2 is SVGAGI. CDR3 length: 14 residues. Trimming cost V 4 bases and J 3 bases, with 12 bases left between them. The CDR3 protein is CASSCRAGKETQYF. As DNA, the CDR3 is TGTGCCAGCAGTTGCCGGGCTGGAAAAGAGACCCAGTACTTC.

This chain uses TRBV5-4 with TRBJ2-3; a possible D gene is TRBD2 (5 bases). The CDR3 runs to 13 residues. From germline, CDR1 is SGHNT and CDR2 YYREEE (reference sequence). In nucleotides, the CDR3 is TGTGCGGTCCGGGGTGTGGGCACAGATACGCAGTATTTT. Protein: CAVRGVGTDTQYF.

This chain joins TRBV11-2 and TRBJ2-3; D call uncertain. The CDR3 extends over 17 amino acids. Trimming took off 0 bases at V and 4 bases at J, with 17 bases between the two ends. The V gene's germline CDR1 is SGHAT and CDR2 FQNNGV. For the CDR3, the DNA is TGTGCCAGCAGCTTAGAAGCGTTAGGCGCAGCCCCAGATACGCAGTATTTT. Amino acid sequence: CASSLEALGAAPDTQYF.

This clonotype showed up many times. The chain carries TRBV12-3 or TRBV12-4 and TRBJ1-5, with a weak D call TRBD1 (6 bases). This CDR3 contains 15 residues. Trimming removed 3 bases at V and 0 bases at J, with 9 bases between. DNA of the CDR3: TGTGCCAGCAGTTTGAGACAGGATAGCAATCAGCCCCAGCATTTT. The encoded protein is CASSLRQDSNQPQHF.

This clonotype is a singleton in its sample. This may be a read error, as it is one base from a much larger clone. The chain combines TRBV7-8 with TRBJ1-2; D is unresolved. V lost 1 base to trimming and J lost 6 bases, with 12 bases between them. CDR1 is SGHVS, CDR2 FQNEAQ, per germline. The CDR3 runs 14 residues. CDR3 in DNA: TGTGCCAGCAGCTTAGGTACAGCCAACCATGGCTACACCTTC. This encodes CASSLGTANHGYTF. Combining the CDR3 with reference TRBV7-8 and TRBJ1-2 gives the whole variable domain GAGVSQSPRYKVAKRGQDVALRCDPISGHVSLFWYQQALGQGPEFLTYFQNEAQLDKSGLPSDRFFAERPEGSVSTLKIQRTQQEDSAVYLCASSLGTANHGYTFGSGTRLTVV.

Many counts were recorded for this clonotype. The chain couples TRBV7-9 to TRBJ2-5; D gene unclear. The ends were cut back, 1 base at V and 1 base at J, with 10 bases in the middle. The CDR3 covers 15 residues. Germline V gives CDR1 SEHNR, CDR2 FQNEAQ (reference sequence). The chain's CDR3 is CASSLVVAAQETQYF. The CDR3 nucleotides are TGTGCCAGCAGCTTAGTTGTGGCAGCCCAAGAGACCCAGTACTTC.

This clonotype was recorded at least ten times. CDR3 DNA sequence: TGCGCCAGCAGCTTTACAGGGGGAATTACCGGGGAGCTGTTTTTT. Translated, it gives CASSFTGGITGELFF. The chain couples TRBV5-1 to TRBJ2-2, with 8 bases lining up with TRBD1. V lost 2 bases to trimming and J lost 5 bases; unmatched junction nucleotides: 5. The germline CDR1 and CDR2 sequences are SGHRS and YFSETQ. CDR3 size: 15 residues.

The V gene is TRBV20-1, the J gene TRBJ2-5, with TRBD2 identical over 10 bases. Germline assignment: CDR1 DFQATT and CDR2 SNEGSKA (reference sequence). The CDR3 is 16 residues long. V lost 3 bases to trimming and J lost 4 bases; unmatched junction nucleotides: 11. The CDR3, as DNA: TGCAGTGCTAGGAAAGCGGGGGGGCCGACCGGAGAGACCCAGTACTTC. It is translated as CSARKAGGPTGETQYF.

The chain uses TRBV3-1 and TRBJ2-2; a possible D gene is TRBD1 (5 bases). Germline lookup yields CDR1 LGHDT and CDR2 YNNKEL (reference sequence). V lost 3 bases to trimming and J lost 4 bases, with 15 bases between them. The CDR3 contains 16 residues. The CDR3 nucleotides read TGTGCCAGCAGCCACGGAGTGGCAGGGATCACCGGGGAGCTGTTTTTT. It yields the protein CASSHGVAGITGELFF. Filled out from reference TRBV3-1 and TRBJ2-2, the complete variable domain reads DTAVSQTPKYLVTQMGNDKSIKCEQNLGHDTMYWYKQDSKKFLKIMFSYNNKELIINETVPNRFSPKSPDKAHLNLHINSLELGDSAVYFCASSHGVAGITGELFFGEGSRLTVL.

This clonotype showed up just a few times. The V and J genes are TRBV12-3 or TRBV12-4 and TRBJ1-2; D is unresolved. The CDR3 runs to 13 residues. Trimming pared 5 bases from V and 3 bases from J, leaving 10 bases between. CDR3 coding DNA: TGTGCCAGCAGTACAACAGTTTACTATGGCTACACCTTC. Protein product: CASSTTVYYGYTF.

This clonotype was counted many times. J is TRBJ2-7 and V is TRBV20-1; 9 positions match TRBD1. Germline trimming cut 6 bases from V and 1 base from J; bases unmatched to any gene: 7. The CDR3 runs 14 residues. Germline CDR1 is DFQATT and CDR2 is SNEGSKA (reference sequence). CDR3 nucleotide sequence: TGCAGTGCAGTTACTGACAGGGGGTCCTACGAGCAGTACGTC. This encodes CSAVTDRGSYEQYV.

This clonotype was counted ten times or more. This CDR3 reads CASSFAGADTQYF. DNA for the CDR3: TGCGCCAGCAGCTTTGCGGGGGCAGATACGCAGTATTTT. V gene TRBV5-1 combines with J gene TRBJ2-3; 7 nucleotides line up with TRBD2. Per germline, CDR1 SGHRS and CDR2 YFSETQ. The CDR3 extends over 13 amino acids. Germline trimming cut 2 bases from V and 4 bases from J; bases unmatched to any gene: 1.

This clonotype was counted only a few times. The chain employs TRBV20-1 and TRBJ2-3; TRBD2 aligns across 10 bases. V shed 3 bases, J shed 1 base, and the junction held 1 base outside the gene matches. The germline gives CDR1 DFQATT, CDR2 SNEGSKA (reference sequence). The CDR3 runs 14 residues. The CDR3 coding sequence is TGCAGTGCTAGCGGGACTAGCGGCACAGATACGCAGTATTTT. Translating it yields CSASGTSGTDTQYF.